The clone carrying this TCR beta chain was detected a few times. The antigen remains undetermined. Amplification started from genomic DNA. Multiplex PCR with 30 forward and 13 reverse primers amplified the TCR beta CDR3. In TCRdb, the multiplex PCR reads were re-called with MiXCR into one record per CDR3 protein. The table records 250,000 or so distinct CDR3 sequences, 47% of them present only once. From germline, CDR1 is SEHNR and CDR2 FQNEAQ (reference sequence). The CDR3 is 13 residues long. Between the trimmed V and J ends, which lost 1 base and 5 bases, there was a span of 8 bases. The data stem from a study of type 1 and type 2 diabetes patients. About the research overall: Donors were type 1 diabetes, type 2 diabetes, or nondiabetic controls.

Study results and caveats: Highly-expanded CD4+ clones were few in type 2 diabetes, median one, over 3.5% of reads. Some expanded clones seen only in T1D might occur in additional T2D or control samples.

The TCR comes from a man between 18 and 35 years old with type 2 diabetes. The chain has TRBV7-9 and TRBJ1-2; D remains ambiguous. Source material: peripheral blood mononuclear cells (PBMCs). The CDR3 is CASSLVTDYGYTF. The DNA for the CDR3 is TGTGCCAGCAGCTTAGTGACCGATTATGGCTACACCTTC.